The 30 T cell receptor beta chains given below trace back to one sample, sequenced in a study of long-term antiretroviral therapy in people with HIV (dated by TCRdb to between 2021 and 2024). The immunoSEQ hsTCRB v3.0 assay was used at survey level resolution to sequence the TRB variable region. The table comes from immuneACCESS by way of TCRdb, which keeps in-frame sequences with V and J called. Part of the clones is missing from these tables; in studies checked, under half for an unresolved V gene and the rest for unknown reasons. For this sample there are 30,000 to 40,000 clones; over 85% appear just once. The ten most abundant clones make up 3% to 4% of the sample. The sample consisted of unsorted PBMCs, taken about 5.1 years after starting antiretroviral therapy. The receptors were gathered from a woman aged 50 to 60 with HIV.

V is TRBV4-1 and J is TRBJ2-3; TRBD2 matches at 12 bases. V was clipped by 0 bases and J by 1 base; unmatched bases: 8. The CDR3 runs 19 residues. In germline, CDR1 is MGHRA, CDR2 YSYEKL. CDR3 DNA sequence: TGCGCCAGCAGCCAAGAATATACTAGCGGGGGGCCCCGCACAGATACGCAGTATTTT. Its translation is CASSQEYTSGGPRTDTQYF.

The V gene is TRBV10-2, the J gene TRBJ1-2; D possibly corresponds to TRBD1 (6 bases). Germline-derived CDR1 and CDR2 are WSHSY and SAAADI. V was trimmed by 4 bases and J by 2 bases, leaving 14 bases between them. The CDR3 is 15 amino acids. CDR3 protein: CASSGGALGNYGYTF. The CDR3 region has the DNA TGCGCCAGCAGTGGGGGGGCCCTAGGAAACTATGGCTACACCTTC.

The chain recombines TRBV7-9 with TRBJ1-5; D is ambiguous. This CDR3 is built from 16 residues. CDR1 and CDR2 (germline): SEHNR, FQNEAQ (reference sequence). The V gene lost 1 base and the J gene lost 0 bases, with 10 bases spanning the gap. CDR3 sequence: CASSLGSGDSNQPQHF. DNA of the CDR3: TGTGCCAGCAGCTTAGGTTCTGGGGATAGCAATCAGCCCCAGCATTTT.

The genes are TRBV30 and TRBJ1-5; TRBD1 matches at 7 bases. V lost 4 bases to trimming and J lost 5 bases; unmatched junction nucleotides: 5. Germline CDR1 GTSNPN, CDR2 SVGIG (reference sequence). This CDR3 is 13 amino acids long. The CDR3 DNA is TGTGCCTGGACTGACAGGGCCGATCAGCCCCAGCATTTT. Protein product: CAWTDRADQPQHF.

The J gene is TRBJ1-6, the V gene TRBV19; TRBD1 is a possible D gene (6 bases). Germline V gives CDR1 LNHDA, CDR2 SQIVND (reference sequence). CDR3 length: 14 amino acids. Trimming shortened V by 5 bases and J by 8 bases, and 13 bases separated the two germline ends. DNA for the CDR3: TGTGCCAGTAGTTCCCGACAGGACCATTCACCCCTCCACTTT. Protein sequence: CASSSRQDHSPLHF.

J is TRBJ2-7 and V is TRBV27; 10 positions agree with TRBD2. V gave up 0 bases and J gave up 3 bases; unmatched junction bases: 11. The CDR3 has 18 amino acids. Per germline, CDR1 MNHEY and CDR2 SMNVEV (reference sequence). The CDR3 loop is CASSLSGLAGAAFYEQYF. In DNA, the CDR3 is TGTGCCAGCAGTTTATCGGGCCTAGCGGGGGCCGCTTTCTACGAGCAGTACTTC.

A word on this clone: Mismatch with germline at one junction end may stem from a read error. The rearrangement joins TRBV7-7 to TRBJ1-6; tentatively, D is TRBD1 (6 bases). The CDR3 contains 22 residues. Germline CDR1 reads SSHAT; CDR2 reads FNYEAQ (reference sequence). CDR3 region: CASSVSGGPGRALSSYNSPLHF. CDR3 in DNA: TGTGCTAGCAGCGTTAGCGGGGGGCCGGGCAGGGCCCTATCCTCCTATAATTCACCCCTCCACTTT.

V gene TRBV5-1 combines with J gene TRBJ2-2; tentative D call: TRBD2 (6 bases). Germline V gives CDR1 SGHRS, CDR2 YFSETQ. The V end lost 0 bases, the J end lost 6 bases, and 12 bases lay between the germline ends. This CDR3 is 15 amino acids long. The CDR3 coding sequence is TGCGCCAGCAGCTTGGAGGCTAGCGTCCCCGGGGAGCTGTTTTTT. It is translated as CASSLEASVPGELFF.

The chain has TRBV29-1 and TRBJ1-2; D not resolved. The V gene's germline CDR1 is SQVTM and CDR2 ANQGSEA. The CDR3 consists of 13 residues. V lost 7 bases and J 1 base, leaving 13 bases between the germline ends. CDR3: CSALRGINYGYTF. For the CDR3, the DNA is TGCAGCGCCCTGCGCGGCATTAACTATGGCTACACCTTC. Using reference TRBV29-1 and TRBJ1-2 for the parts outside the CDR3, the full variable domain is SAVISQKPSRDICQRGTSLTIQCQVDSQVTMMFWYRQQPGQSLTLIATANQGSEATYESGFVIDKFPISRPNLTFSTLTVSNMSPEDSSIYLCSALRGINYGYTFGSGTRLTVV.

V is TRBV7-2 and J is TRBJ2-7; 9 bases fit TRBD1. The V gene's germline CDR1 is SGHTA and CDR2 FQGNSA. The CDR3 has 16 residues. The junction had 10 bases not matched to a gene; V was cut back by 5 bases and J by 2 bases. Written as DNA, the CDR3 is TGTGCCAGCAGCCCGAGCCCGGGACAGGGCGCCTACGAGCAGTACTTC. It yields the protein CASSPSPGQGAYEQYF.

In its sample, this clone was seen once. This chain uses TRBV4-1 with TRBJ2-5; weak D call: TRBD2 (5 bases). The ends were cut back, 0 bases at V and 1 base at J, with 9 bases in the middle. Germline CDR1 MGHRA, CDR2 YSYEKL. This CDR3 contains 15 residues. The CDR3 coding sequence is TGCGCCAGCAGCCAAGAACAAGGAGGCCAAGAGACCCAGTACTTC. Protein: CASSQEQGGQETQYF.

This chain connects TRBV5-1 to TRBJ2-5, with 9 bases identical to TRBD2. V trimming: 4 bases; J trimming: 2 bases; junction bases outside the gene matches: 6. This CDR3 is built from 15 residues. The germline gives CDR1 SGHRS, CDR2 YFSETQ. The CDR3 reads CASSTAGGYQETQYF. DNA of the CDR3: TGCGCCAGCAGCACCGCGGGGGGGTATCAAGAGACCCAGTACTTC. Full variable domain (missing parts from reference TRBV5-1 and TRBJ2-5): KAGVTQTPRYLIKTRGQQVTLSCSPISGHRSVSWYQQTPGQGLQFLFEYFSETQRNKGNFPGRFSGRQFSNSRSEMNVSTLELGDSALYLCASSTAGGYQETQYFGPGTRLLVL.

Concerning this clone itself: The junction and the germline gene differ at one end; a read error may be behind it. The V call is TRBV29-1, the J call TRBJ2-7; 7 bases fit TRBD2. CDR1 is SQVTM and CDR2 is ANQGSEA in the germline V gene. CDR3 length equals 12 residues. The CDR3: CATGGGSYEQYF. The CDR3 region has the DNA TGTGCTACGGGCGGGGGCTCCTACGAGCAGTACTTC.

The chain joins TRBV6-6 to TRBJ1-4; D is unresolved. Germline lookup yields CDR1 MNHNY and CDR2 SVGAGI (reference sequence). The CDR3 loop spans 14 amino acids. Trimming stripped 6 bases from V and 7 bases from J, with 15 bases between. Here the CDR3 DNA reads TGTGCCAGCAGGGGCGCAAGTGATAGTGAAAAACTGTTTTTT. Translated: CASRGASDSEKLFF.

The genes are TRBV19 and TRBJ1-2; D is perhaps TRBD1 (5 bases). V was clipped by 5 bases and J by 2 bases, with 12 bases between them. The germline CDR1 and CDR2 sequences are LNHDA and SQIVND (reference sequence). CDR3 length: 14 amino acids. The DNA of the CDR3 is TGTGCCAGTAGTCGACAGCAGATAAACTATGGCTACACCTTC. Protein product: CASSRQQINYGYTF.

This chain links TRBV6-5 with TRBJ2-2; TRBD2 might be the D (5 bases). Trimming pared 5 bases from V and 1 base from J, leaving 11 bases between. CDR1 MNHEY and CDR2 SVGAGI come from the germline V gene. CDR3 length: 15 amino acids. CDR3 sequence (DNA): TGTGCCAGCAGTCGCGCGGGTGAGAACACCGGGGAGCTGTTTTTT. Its protein product is CASSRAGENTGELFF.

The chain joins TRBV7-8 to TRBJ2-5, with TRBD1 as a possible D gene (6 bases). Germline-derived CDR1 and CDR2 are SGHVS and FQNEAQ. Trimming took 5 bases from V and 0 from J, leaving 10 bases between them. CDR3 size: 14 residues. The CDR3 here is CASSPGQHQETQYF. The CDR3 coding sequence is TGTGCCAGCAGCCCCGGACAGCACCAAGAGACCCAGTACTTC. The whole variable domain, filled in from reference TRBV7-8 and TRBJ2-5, reads GAGVSQSPRYKVAKRGQDVALRCDPISGHVSLFWYQQALGQGPEFLTYFQNEAQLDKSGLPSDRFFAERPEGSVSTLKIQRTQQEDSAVYLCASSPGQHQETQYFGPGTRLLVL.

The V and J genes are TRBV5-4 and TRBJ1-1; no reliable D call. V gave up 5 bases and J gave up 2 bases, with 10 bases separating them. Looked up from germline, CDR1 is SGHNT and CDR2 is YYREEE (reference sequence). The CDR3 loop spans 13 amino acids. The CDR3 here is CASREVDNTEAFF. The CDR3 DNA sequence: TGTGCCAGCAGGGAGGTGGATAACACTGAAGCTTTCTTT. The full variable domain, in which reference TRBV5-4 and TRBJ1-1 provide the parts outside the CDR3, is ETGVTQSPTHLIKTRGQQVTLRCSSQSGHNTVSWYQQALGQGPQFIFQYYREEENGRGNFPPRFSGLQFPNYSSELNVNALELDDSALYLCASREVDNTEAFFGQGTRLTVV.

The DNA for the CDR3 is TGTGCCAGCAGTGAGTACAAGCTGGAGGGGCAGTATTTT. Its protein is CASSEYKLEGQYF. The rearrangement links TRBV25-1 to TRBJ2-3; D possibly corresponds to TRBD2 (6 bases). V lost 3 bases and J 11 bases, leaving 15 bases between the germline ends. The CDR3 extends over 13 amino acids. CDR1 is MGHDK and CDR2 is SYGVNS in the germline V gene.

The V call is TRBV7-9, the J call TRBJ2-5; 8 nucleotides align to TRBD2. CDR1 is SEHNR and CDR2 is FQNEAQ in the germline V gene (reference sequence). Trimming took 3 bases from V and 7 from J; bases not matched to a gene: 10. The CDR3 is made up of 15 amino acids. The CDR3 sequence is CASSFLAGGEGTQYF. Written as DNA, the CDR3 is TGTGCCAGCAGCTTCCTGGCGGGGGGCGAAGGGACCCAGTACTTC. Filled out from reference TRBV7-9 and TRBJ2-5, the complete variable domain reads DTGVSQNPRHKITKRGQNVTFRCDPISEHNRLYWYRQTLGQGPEFLTYFQNEAQLEKSRLLSDRFSAERPKGSFSTLEIQRTEQGDSAMYLCASSFLAGGEGTQYFGPGTRLLVL.

The chain combines TRBV6-1 with TRBJ2-1, with TRBD2 as a possible D gene (5 bases). The germline gives CDR1 MNHNS, CDR2 SASEGT. The V end lost 7 bases, the J end lost 0 bases, and 13 bases lay between the germline ends. The CDR3 is 15 amino acids. The CDR3 region has the DNA TGTGCCAGCATGGAGGACGGAAGCTCCTACAATGAGCAGTTCTTC. It yields the protein CASMEDGSSYNEQFF.

The V gene is TRBV5-1, the J gene TRBJ1-1, with D unclear. The CDR3 has 16 residues. Trimming cost V 0 bases and J 1 base, with 13 bases left between them. CDR1 and CDR2 from the germline V gene are SGHRS and YFSETQ. CDR3 coding DNA: TGCGCCAGCAGCTTGGCGGTTGGCACCCAGAACACTGAAGCTTTCTTT. This gives the protein CASSLAVGTQNTEAFF.

The V gene is TRBV5-6, the J gene TRBJ2-4, with 10 positions matching TRBD1. Unmatched junction bases numbered 13, after V lost 2 bases and J lost 8 bases. Per the germline V gene, CDR1 is SGHDT and CDR2 is YYEEEE. The CDR3 length is 17 residues. The CDR3 region has the DNA TGTGCCAGCAGCTTTCCCCAGACAGGGGGCATGATGGACATTCAGTACTTC. Translated: CASSFPQTGGMMDIQYF.

The gene calls are TRBV23-1 and TRBJ2-5; possibly TRBD1 for D (6 bases). TRBV23-1 carries the ORF label, with uncertain function. The CDR3 has 15 residues. Deletions cut 4 bases from V and 3 bases from J, with 15 bases between. CDR3 sequence: CASSLGACREETQYF. Written as DNA, the CDR3 is TGCGCCAGCAGTCTGGGGGCCTGCCGAGAAGAGACCCAGTACTTC.

This clone has only one observation. The CDR3 nucleotides are TGTGCCAGCTCGAGAGACGGGACAGGACCGCAAGAGACCCAGTACTTC. Amino acids: CASSRDGTGPQETQYF. V is TRBV7-3 and J is TRBJ2-5, with 8 bases identical to TRBD1. The CDR3 is made up of 16 amino acids. Germline lookup yields CDR1 SGHTA and CDR2 FQGTGA. J lost 2 bases, V lost 8 bases, and 13 bases had no gene match.

J is TRBJ2-7 and V is TRBV5-5; D is ambiguous. This CDR3 is 13 amino acids long. Trimming stripped 0 bases from V and 2 bases from J, with 6 bases between. From germline, CDR1 is SGHKS and CDR2 YYEKEE (reference sequence). CDR3 sequence: CASSLATPYEQYF. The CDR3 coding sequence is TGTGCCAGCAGCTTGGCGACTCCCTACGAGCAGTACTTC.

This clone was observed a single time. The chain links TRBV6-6 to TRBJ1-1; the D is unclear. With 5 bases removed from V and 1 base from J, the gap between germline ends came to 8 bases. The CDR3 is 13 residues long. Germline assignment: CDR1 MNHNY and CDR2 SVGAGI (reference sequence). The CDR3 sequence: CASSRRQNTEAFF. As DNA, the CDR3 is TGTGCCAGCAGTCGCCGACAGAACACTGAAGCTTTCTTT.

This chain links TRBV9 with TRBJ1-6, with unresolved D. V was cut by 0 bases and J by 9 bases, with 13 bases left in between. Germline CDR1 reads SGDLS; CDR2 reads YYNGEE. The CDR3 sequence is 15 residues long. This CDR3 reads CASSVGLPGSSPLHF. CDR3 sequence (DNA): TGTGCCAGCAGCGTAGGTCTACCGGGATCTTCACCCCTCCACTTT.

CDR3 sequence reads: CASSAHGTDTQYF. CDR3 coding DNA: TGTGCCAGCAGCGCCCATGGCACAGATACGCAGTATTTT. J is TRBJ2-3 and V is TRBV7-3; no reliable D call. The CDR3 sequence is 13 residues long. V gave up 5 bases and J gave up 1 base, with 7 bases separating them. Germline V gives CDR1 SGHTA, CDR2 FQGTGA.

The chain joins TRBV7-2 to TRBJ2-3; 11 positions match TRBD2. Germline V gives CDR1 SGHTA, CDR2 FQGNSA. V shed 3 bases, J shed 0 bases, and the junction held 2 bases outside the gene matches. The CDR3 length is 16 residues. CDR3: CASSLGTSGSTDTQYF. The CDR3, as DNA: TGTGCCAGCAGCTTGGGGACTAGCGGAAGCACAGATACGCAGTATTTT.